Shown below are 31 T cell receptor beta chains from a single sample sequenced in a study of CD8 T cells in ankylosing spondylitis. Their specific antigens are unknown. TCRdb reanalysed the 5' RACE reads using MiXCR and keeps one entry per CDR3 protein. The sample contains approximately 540,000 distinct CDR3 sequences, about 13% of which appear only once. Study-wide findings and caveats: Seemingly characteristic of ankylosing spondylitis blood was a TCR beta motif consisting of about 8 highly homologous variants.

Sequencing was carried out using blood, either unsorted or a sorted T cell fraction (not recorded which). These receptors were collected from a male donor with ankylosing spondylitis.

This clonotype was detected a few times. The chain has TRBV5-1 and TRBJ2-1; possibly TRBD1 or TRBD2 for D (5 bases each). Germline V gene lookup returns CDR1 SGHRS and CDR2 YFSETQ. CDR3 length: 15 amino acids. The ends were cut back, 4 bases at V and 0 bases at J, with 11 bases in the middle. The CDR3 loop is CASSHTGGSYNEQFF. In DNA, the CDR3 is TGCGCCAGCAGCCATACAGGAGGCTCCTACAATGAGCAGTTCTTC.

The chain couples TRBV24-1 to TRBJ2-2; weak D call: TRBD2 (6 bases). Trimming left V 2 bases short and J 4 bases short, with 16 bases between. Germline V gene data show CDR1 as KGHDR and CDR2 as SFDVKD. CDR3 length: 17 amino acids. The CDR3 bases are TGTGCCACCAGTGATTCCCGCTTTCGGGAGAGCACCGGGGAGCTGTTTTTT. This codes for CATSDSRFRESTGELFF.

This clonotype was seen only a few times. This chain connects TRBV5-1 to TRBJ1-4; D call uncertain. V lost 0 bases and J lost 2, with 8 bases in between. This CDR3 spans 15 amino acids. Looked up from germline, CDR1 is SGHRS and CDR2 is YFSETQ. The CDR3 region is CASSLEGRTNEKLFF. The DNA of the CDR3 is TGCGCCAGCAGCTTGGAGGGCAGGACTAATGAAAAACTGTTTTTT.

This clonotype showed up many times. The chain joins TRBV6-2 or TRBV6-3 to TRBJ2-3; TRBD2 agrees at 8 bases. The germline V gene encodes CDR1 MNHEY and CDR2 SVGEGT. J gave up 5 bases and V 5 bases, and 12 bases lay outside the gene matches. The CDR3 runs 16 residues. Here the CDR3 reads CASSRTGTRIGDTQYF. The CDR3 coding sequence is TGTGCCAGCAGTAGAACCGGGACTAGGATCGGAGATACGCAGTATTTT.

The chain carries TRBV20-1 and TRBJ2-5; TRBD2 aligns across 9 bases. Trimming took 3 bases from V and 2 from J; bases not matched to a gene: 4. Germline-derived CDR1 and CDR2 are DFQATT and SNEGSKA (reference sequence). CDR3 length equals 14 residues. CDR3 coding DNA: TGCAGTGCTAGGCCGACTAGCGGACAAGAGACCCAGTACTTC. This codes for CSARPTSGQETQYF.

This clonotype was seen repeatedly, ten times or more. This chain connects TRBV12-3 or TRBV12-4 to TRBJ1-1; TRBD1 aligns across 10 bases. The CDR3 covers 15 residues. The ends lost 5 bases at V and 3 bases at J; junction bases unmatched: 6. CDR3 residues: CASSQGQGVDTEAFF. The DNA of the CDR3 is TGTGCCAGCAGTCAAGGACAGGGGGTGGACACTGAAGCTTTCTTT.

DNA of the CDR3: TGCGCCAGCAGCCAGGGACACGAAGATGGCTACACCTTC. Residues: CASSQGHEDGYTF. This chain uses TRBV4-1 with TRBJ1-2, with D tentatively TRBD1 (6 bases). The CDR3 totals 13 residues. Trimming removed 3 bases at V and 6 bases at J, with 11 bases between. Germline CDR1 is MGHRA and CDR2 is YSYEKL.

This rearrangement joins TRBV5-1 to TRBJ2-7, with D perhaps TRBD1 or TRBD2 (5 bases each). The germline CDR1 and CDR2 sequences are SGHRS and YFSETQ. V was cut by 3 bases and J by 3 bases, with 10 bases left in between. The CDR3 is 13 residues long. The DNA of the CDR3 is TGCGCCAGCAGCTCCCGGGACGACTACGAGCAGTACTTC. Translation gives CASSSRDDYEQYF.

This clonotype occurred a few times. This sequence joins TRBV14 and TRBJ2-1; no clear D gene. The CDR3 runs 14 residues. The V and J ends lost 1 base and 10 bases respectively, with 14 bases between them. CDR1 is SGHDN, CDR2 FVKESK, per germline. The CDR3 region is CASSQVRQDPEQFF. CDR3 nucleotides: TGTGCCAGCAGCCAAGTCCGTCAGGACCCAGAGCAGTTCTTC.

The rearrangement uses TRBV6-4 and TRBJ1-1; no reliable D call. Trimming left V 5 bases short and J 7 bases short, with 17 bases between. The CDR3 runs to 14 residues. The V gene's germline CDR1 is MRHNA and CDR2 SNTAGT. The DNA for the CDR3 is TGTGCCAGCAGTCTGAGAGGACTCGAAGGTGAAGCTTTCTTT. This encodes CASSLRGLEGEAFF.

This clonotype was seen ten or more times. The V gene is TRBV15, the J gene TRBJ1-1, with D possibly matching TRBD1 (6 bases). V lost 3 bases, J lost 5 bases, and 16 bases lay in between. CDR3 size: 15 residues. Germline V lookup: CDR1 LNHNV, CDR2 YYDKDF (reference sequence). The CDR3 coding sequence is TGTGCCACCAGCAGTCGCAGGGGTTTGGGTACTGAAGCTTTCTTT. This gives the protein CATSSRRGLGTEAFF.

The rearrangement joins TRBV15 to TRBJ2-7; unclear D gene. The CDR3 covers 14 residues. Per the germline V gene, CDR1 is LNHNV and CDR2 is YYDKDF (reference sequence). The V gene lost 5 bases and the J gene lost 6 bases, with 17 bases spanning the gap. Here the CDR3 DNA reads TGTGCCACCAGCGGCTTGTGGGGATCGGTCGAGCAGTACTTC. This translates into CATSGLWGSVEQYF.

This clonotype was seen at least ten times. The rearrangement links TRBV5-1 to TRBJ1-1, with D unclear. CDR1 SGHRS and CDR2 YFSETQ come from the germline V gene. The CDR3 covers 14 residues. With 3 bases removed from V and 4 bases from J, the gap between germline ends came to 13 bases. The CDR3 DNA reads as TGCGCCAGCAGCTCCCGGACGTATGGCACTGAAGCTTTCTTT. Translation: CASSSRTYGTEAFF.

This chain connects TRBV4-1 to TRBJ1-2, with D perhaps TRBD1 (5 bases). V lost 4 bases and J 6 bases, leaving 18 bases between the germline ends. CDR3 size: 15 residues. The germline gives CDR1 MGHRA, CDR2 YSYEKL. CDR3 sequence reads: CASSPLGDSLDGYTF. The CDR3 DNA follows: TGCGCCAGCAGCCCATTGGGGGACTCGTTGGATGGCTACACCTTC.

The chain links TRBV18 to TRBJ2-5; D possibly matches TRBD1 or TRBD2 (5 bases each). Germline loops: CDR1 KGHSH, CDR2 LQKENI. The V end was cut by 4 bases, the J end by 5 bases, with 14 bases between. The CDR3 contains 14 residues. In DNA form, the CDR3 reads TGTGCCAGCTCACTTACCGGGACGGGGGAGACCCAGTACTTC. It is translated as CASSLTGTGETQYF. Combining the CDR3 with reference TRBV18 and TRBJ2-5 gives the whole variable domain NAGVMQNPRHLVRRRGQEARLRCSPMKGHSHVYWYRQLPEEGLKFMVYLQKENIIDESGMPKERFSAEFPKEGPSILRIQQVVRGDSAAYFCASSLTGTGETQYFGPGTRLLVL.

This chain joins TRBV18 and TRBJ1-1; D unresolved. V was trimmed by 3 bases and J by 3 bases, leaving 8 bases between them. Germline V gene sequence: CDR1 KGHSH, CDR2 LQKENI. The CDR3 totals 13 residues. CDR3 DNA: TGTGCCAGCTCACCGTCGACCTACACTGAAGCTTTCTTT. Protein: CASSPSTYTEAFF.

This clonotype came up many times. The chain uses TRBV15 and TRBJ1-1; the match to TRBD1 covers 8 bases. J was trimmed by 3 bases and V by 8 bases; bases with no gene match: 5. Germline CDR1 LNHNV, CDR2 YYDKDF (reference sequence). The length of the CDR3 is 13 residues. The CDR3 here is CATQRDRHTEAFF. Written as DNA, the CDR3 is TGTGCCACCCAACGGGACAGGCACACTGAAGCTTTCTTT.

The rearrangement uses TRBV5-1 and TRBJ1-2, with 8 positions matching TRBD1. Germline V gives CDR1 SGHRS, CDR2 YFSETQ. Unmatched junction bases numbered 3, after V lost 4 bases and J lost 7 bases. This CDR3 region has 12 residues. In DNA form, the CDR3 reads TGCGCCAGCAGCACCGACAGGGGTGGCTACACCTTC. Translation: CASSTDRGGYTF.

The V gene is TRBV3-1, the J gene TRBJ1-2; D unresolved. The CDR3 totals 15 residues. Germline loops: CDR1 LGHDT, CDR2 YNNKEL (reference sequence). V was cut by 3 bases and J by 0 bases, with 11 bases left in between. The CDR3 nucleotides are TGTGCCAGCAGCCATTGGGTTGGATCTAACTATGGCTACACCTTC. It yields the protein CASSHWVGSNYGYTF.

This clonotype has a count of ten or more. This sequence joins TRBV20-1 and TRBJ2-1; 7 bases map to TRBD2. CDR3 length: 12 residues. CDR1 DFQATT and CDR2 SNEGSKA come from the germline V gene (reference sequence). Germline trimming cut 3 bases from V and 15 bases from J; bases unmatched to any gene: 11. The CDR3 spells CSASKSGGRPFF. CDR3 DNA sequence: TGCAGTGCTAGTAAATCGGGAGGAAGGCCGTTCTTC.

In this sample, this clonotype turned up many times. The rearrangement links TRBV5-1 to TRBJ2-2, with D maybe TRBD2 (5 bases). The length of the CDR3 is 14 residues. With 3 bases removed from V and 0 bases from J, the gap between germline ends came to 6 bases. The germline V gene has CDR1 SGHRS and CDR2 YFSETQ. The CDR3 nucleotides are TGCGCCAGCAGCTCCGGGACGAACACCGGGGAGCTGTTTTTT. Its protein product is CASSSGTNTGELFF.

The chain combines TRBV6-1 with TRBJ2-7; D is possibly TRBD1 (7 bases). The CDR3 sequence is 13 residues long. Per the germline V gene, CDR1 is MNHNS and CDR2 is SASEGT. Trimming removed 6 bases at V and 5 bases at J, with 14 bases between. The CDR3 loop is CASRKAGGHEQYV. CDR3 coding DNA: TGTGCCAGCAGGAAAGCAGGGGGGCACGAGCAGTACGTC.

At least ten counts were recorded for this clonotype. This chain links TRBV5-1 with TRBJ2-1, with TRBD2 matching over 7 bases. The CDR3 runs 13 residues. After removal of 3 bases from V and 9 bases from J, the junction contained 6 bases not matched to a gene. The germline V gene has CDR1 SGHRS and CDR2 YFSETQ. The CDR3 spells CASSSLSGGEQFF. The CDR3 DNA reads as TGCGCCAGCAGCTCTCTTTCGGGGGGTGAGCAGTTCTTC.

This chain connects TRBV20-1 to TRBJ1-2; TRBD1 might be the D (6 bases). Germline CDR1 and CDR2: DFQATT and SNEGSKA (reference sequence). The CDR3 covers 15 residues. The V end was cut by 3 bases, the J end by 8 bases, with 22 bases between. The CDR3 region has the DNA TGCAGTGCTAGCCGCGCCGAGACAGGCCTTGGAGGCTACACCTTC. Encoded protein: CSASRAETGLGGYTF.

V gene TRBV11-2 combines with J gene TRBJ2-1; the D gene is possibly TRBD2 (6 bases). CDR1 is SGHAT and CDR2 is FQNNGV in the germline V gene. CDR3 length: 15 amino acids. V was clipped by 0 bases and J by 2 bases, with 8 bases between them. CDR3 region: CASSLDSGTYNEQFF. The CDR3 region has the DNA TGTGCCAGCAGCTTAGATAGCGGCACCTACAATGAGCAGTTCTTC.

This clonotype was counted many times. The V call is TRBV4-2, the J call TRBJ2-7; D is possibly TRBD2 (6 bases). V was cut by 3 bases and J by 3 bases, with 9 bases left in between. The germline V gene has CDR1 LGHNA and CDR2 YNFKEQ. The CDR3 loop spans 13 amino acids. The DNA of the CDR3 is TGTGCCAGCAGCCAGGGACTTTTCTACGAGCAGTACTTC. It specifies CASSQGLFYEQYF.

In this sample, this clonotype turned up many times. Germline is not matched at one junction end, which may reflect a read error. J is TRBJ1-2 and V is TRBV12-3 or TRBV12-4, with a weak D call TRBD1 (6 bases). CDR3 length equals 12 residues. CDR3 nucleotides: TGTGCCAGCAGTGGGACACCCAATCGATGGGGATTC. It encodes CASSGTPNRWGF.

This clonotype showed up just a few times. This sequence joins TRBV28 and TRBJ2-3, with 10 nucleotides matching TRBD2. J gave up 6 bases and V 3 bases, and 15 bases lay outside the gene matches. This CDR3 is 18 amino acids long. Germline loops: CDR1 MDHEN, CDR2 SYDVKM. CDR3 residues: CASSLSRLAGVFLDTQYF. The CDR3 DNA follows: TGTGCCAGCAGTTTGAGTCGGCTAGCGGGGGTTTTTTTGGATACGCAGTATTTT.

This clonotype occurred a few times. The chain is built from TRBV19 and TRBJ1-2, with 8 bases fitting TRBD1. The CDR3 runs to 17 residues. Germline lookup yields CDR1 LNHDA and CDR2 SQIVND (reference sequence). Trimming took 5 bases from V and 3 from J; bases not matched to a gene: 14. The CDR3 loop reads CASSAGAGQGRDYGYTF. The CDR3 bases are TGTGCCAGTAGTGCCGGAGCAGGACAGGGTAGGGACTATGGCTACACCTTC.

In this sample, this clonotype turned up many times. The chain combines TRBV20-1 with TRBJ1-1; D is unclear. V shed 6 bases and J shed 7 bases, with 12 bases lying between them. Germline V gene lookup returns CDR1 DFQATT and CDR2 SNEGSKA (reference sequence). This CDR3 is 11 amino acids long. CDR3 region: CSASSGLEAFF. The CDR3 bases are TGCAGTGCCAGCAGTGGACTTGAAGCTTTCTTT.

This clonotype was counted many times. The rearrangement links TRBV24-1 to TRBJ2-1, with 15 positions matching TRBD2. V trimming: 7 bases; J trimming: 8 bases; junction bases outside the gene matches: 5. The CDR3 spans 15 residues. Per the germline V gene, CDR1 is KGHDR and CDR2 is SFDVKD. In nucleotides, the CDR3 is TGTGCCACCAGAAAGAGGACTAGCGGGAGGGATGAGCAGTTCTTC. The encoded protein is CATRKRTSGRDEQFF.